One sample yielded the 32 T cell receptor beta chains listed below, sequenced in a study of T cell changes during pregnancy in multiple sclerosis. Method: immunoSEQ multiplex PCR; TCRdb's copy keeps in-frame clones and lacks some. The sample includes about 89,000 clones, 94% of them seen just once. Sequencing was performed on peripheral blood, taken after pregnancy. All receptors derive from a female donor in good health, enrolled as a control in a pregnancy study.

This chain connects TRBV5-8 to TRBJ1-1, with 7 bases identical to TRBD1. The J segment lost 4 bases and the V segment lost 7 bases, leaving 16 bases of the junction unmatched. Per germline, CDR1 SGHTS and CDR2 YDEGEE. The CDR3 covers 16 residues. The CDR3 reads CASGNTGEPRGTEAFF. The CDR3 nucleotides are TGTGCCAGCGGCAATACAGGGGAGCCCCGTGGCACTGAAGCTTTCTTT.

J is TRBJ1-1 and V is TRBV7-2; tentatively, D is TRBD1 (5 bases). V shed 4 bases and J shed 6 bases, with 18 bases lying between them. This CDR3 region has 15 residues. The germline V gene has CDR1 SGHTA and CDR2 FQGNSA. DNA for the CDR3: TGTGCCAGCAGCTCAGCCAGCCTTCAGGGTGCTGAAGCTTTCTTT. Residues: CASSSASLQGAEAFF.

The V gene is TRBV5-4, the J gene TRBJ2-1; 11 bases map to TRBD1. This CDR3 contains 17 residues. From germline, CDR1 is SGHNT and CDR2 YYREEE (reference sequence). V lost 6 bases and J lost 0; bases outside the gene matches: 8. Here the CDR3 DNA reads TGTGCCAGCACCAGGGGGACAGGGGGAAGCTCCTACAATGAGCAGTTCTTC. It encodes CASTRGTGGSSYNEQFF. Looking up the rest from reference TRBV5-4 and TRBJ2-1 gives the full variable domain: ETGVTQSPTHLIKTRGQQVTLRCSSQSGHNTVSWYQQALGQGPQFIFQYYREEENGRGNFPPRFSGLQFPNYSSELNVNALELDDSALYLCASTRGTGGSSYNEQFFGPGTRLTVL.

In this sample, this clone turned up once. Written as DNA, the CDR3 is TGTGCCAGCACTTCCACTGGTTTCGGCGAGCAGTACTTC. It codes for CASTSTGFGEQYF. The chain is built from TRBV28 and TRBJ2-7; D uncertain. The CDR3 consists of 13 residues. Looked up from germline, CDR1 is MDHEN and CDR2 is SYDVKM. With 7 bases removed from V and 6 bases from J, the gap between germline ends came to 16 bases.

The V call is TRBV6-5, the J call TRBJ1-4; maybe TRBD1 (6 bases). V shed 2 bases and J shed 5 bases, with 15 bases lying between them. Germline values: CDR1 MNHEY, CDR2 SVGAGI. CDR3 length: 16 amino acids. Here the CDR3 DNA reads TGTGCCAGCAGTTACCTCCCAGGGGTGGGGAATGAAAAACTGTTTTTT. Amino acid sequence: CASSYLPGVGNEKLFF.

CDR3 residues: CASSPGTVGVETQYF. The CDR3 DNA is TGTGCCAGCAGTCCCGGGACAGTAGGAGTAGAGACCCAGTACTTC. The chain has TRBV27 and TRBJ2-5; 7 positions agree with TRBD1. Germline-derived CDR1 and CDR2 are MNHEY and SMNVEV (reference sequence). The CDR3 is 15 amino acids. The trim removed 5 bases at V and 4 bases at J, leaving 10 bases unmatched.

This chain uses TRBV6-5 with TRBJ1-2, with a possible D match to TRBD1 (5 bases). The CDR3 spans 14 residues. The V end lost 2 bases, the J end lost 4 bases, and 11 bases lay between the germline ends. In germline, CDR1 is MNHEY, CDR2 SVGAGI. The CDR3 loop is CASSYGAGLYGYTF. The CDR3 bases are TGTGCCAGCAGTTACGGGGCAGGGCTCTATGGCTACACCTTC.

CDR3 in amino acids: CASSEKQGDNYGYTF. The CDR3 nucleotides read TGTGCCAGCTCAGAGAAACAGGGCGATAACTATGGCTACACCTTC. This chain connects TRBV18 to TRBJ1-2; tentatively, D is TRBD1 (6 bases). CDR1 is KGHSH and CDR2 is LQKENI in the germline V gene. The CDR3 length is 15 residues. The ends were cut back, 5 bases at V and 1 base at J, with 14 bases in the middle. Based on the CDR3 plus reference TRBV18 and TRBJ1-2, the full variable domain is NAGVMQNPRHLVRRRGQEARLRCSPMKGHSHVYWYRQLPEEGLKFMVYLQKENIIDESGMPKERFSAEFPKEGPSILRIQQVVRGDSAAYFCASSEKQGDNYGYTFGSGTRLTVV.

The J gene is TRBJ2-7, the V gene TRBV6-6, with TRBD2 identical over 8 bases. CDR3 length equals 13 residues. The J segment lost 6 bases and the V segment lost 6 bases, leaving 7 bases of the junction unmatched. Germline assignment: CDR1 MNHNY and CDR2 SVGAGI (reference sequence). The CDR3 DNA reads TGTGCCAGCAGCCTTCTAGCGGGTGGCGAGCAGTACTTC. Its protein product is CASSLLAGGEQYF.

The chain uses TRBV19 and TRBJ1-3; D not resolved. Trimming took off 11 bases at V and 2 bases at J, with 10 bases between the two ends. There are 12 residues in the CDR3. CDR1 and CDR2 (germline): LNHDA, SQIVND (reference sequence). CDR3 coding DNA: TGTGCCTCGGGGAGACCTGGAAACACCATATATTTT. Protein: CASGRPGNTIYF.

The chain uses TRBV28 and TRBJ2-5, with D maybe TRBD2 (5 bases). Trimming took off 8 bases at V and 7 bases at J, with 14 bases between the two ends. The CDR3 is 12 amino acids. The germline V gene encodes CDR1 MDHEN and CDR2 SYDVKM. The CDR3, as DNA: TGTGCCAGCGGCCAGGTGAGGGTGACCCAGTACTTC. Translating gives CASGQVRVTQYF.

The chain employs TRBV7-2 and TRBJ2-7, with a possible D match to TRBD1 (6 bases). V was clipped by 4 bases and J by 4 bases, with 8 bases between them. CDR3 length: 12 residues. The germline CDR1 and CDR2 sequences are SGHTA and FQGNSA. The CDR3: CASSSQGYEQYF. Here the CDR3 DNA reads TGTGCCAGCAGCTCCCAGGGGTACGAGCAGTACTTC.

The DNA of the CDR3 is TGTGCCAGCAAGCCGAGGGCTGACCAAGGGAACATTCAGTACTTC. Its translation: CASKPRADQGNIQYF. The rearrangement links TRBV28 to TRBJ2-4, with D possibly matching TRBD2 (5 bases). This CDR3 spans 15 amino acids. Germline V CDR1 and CDR2: MDHEN, SYDVKM. V lost 7 bases and J lost 7, with 20 bases in between.

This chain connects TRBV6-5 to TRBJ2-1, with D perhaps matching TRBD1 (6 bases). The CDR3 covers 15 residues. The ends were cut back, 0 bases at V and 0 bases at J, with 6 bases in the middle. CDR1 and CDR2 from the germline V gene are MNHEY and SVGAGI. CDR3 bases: TGTGCCAGCAGTTACTCGGACAGCTCCTACAATGAGCAGTTCTTC. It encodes CASSYSDSSYNEQFF.

The CDR3 region has the DNA TGTGCCAGCATAGCGGGTTTGAACACCGGGGAGCTGTTTTTT. Protein sequence: CASIAGLNTGELFF. The chain carries TRBV28 and TRBJ2-2, with 7 bases identical to TRBD2. The CDR3 consists of 14 residues. V trimming: 7 bases; J trimming: 1 base; junction bases outside the gene matches: 3. Germline CDR1 and CDR2: MDHEN and SYDVKM.

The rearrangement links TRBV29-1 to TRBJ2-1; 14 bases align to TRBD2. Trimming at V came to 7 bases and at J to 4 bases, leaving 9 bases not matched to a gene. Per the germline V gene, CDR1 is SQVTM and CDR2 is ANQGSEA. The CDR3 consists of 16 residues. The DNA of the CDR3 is TGCAGCGCCACCCAAGGGACTAGCGGGAGTTACAATGAGCAGTTCTTC. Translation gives CSATQGTSGSYNEQFF.

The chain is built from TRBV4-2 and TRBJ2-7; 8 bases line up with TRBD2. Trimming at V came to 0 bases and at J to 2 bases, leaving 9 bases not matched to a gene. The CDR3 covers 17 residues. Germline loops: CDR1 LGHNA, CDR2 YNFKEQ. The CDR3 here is CASSQDIALAGTYEQYF. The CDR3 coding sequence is TGTGCCAGCAGCCAAGATATCGCCCTAGCGGGTACCTACGAGCAGTACTTC.

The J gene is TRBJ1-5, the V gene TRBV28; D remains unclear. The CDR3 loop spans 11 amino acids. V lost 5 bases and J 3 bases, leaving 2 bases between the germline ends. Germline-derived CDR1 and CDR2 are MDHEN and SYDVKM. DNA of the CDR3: TGTGCCAGCAGTCTCAATCAGCCCCAGCATTTT. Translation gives CASSLNQPQHF.

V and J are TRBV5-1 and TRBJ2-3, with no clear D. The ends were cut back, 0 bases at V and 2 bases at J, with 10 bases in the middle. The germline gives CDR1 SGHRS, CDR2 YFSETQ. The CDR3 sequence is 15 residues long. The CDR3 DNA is TGCGCCAGCAGCTTGGCCTACAGCTTCACAGATACGCAGTATTTT. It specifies CASSLAYSFTDTQYF.

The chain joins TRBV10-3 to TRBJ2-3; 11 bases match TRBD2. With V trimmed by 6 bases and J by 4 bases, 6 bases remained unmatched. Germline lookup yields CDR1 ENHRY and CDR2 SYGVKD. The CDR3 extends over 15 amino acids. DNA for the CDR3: TGTGCCATCAGGCAGGGACTAGCGGAGGCAGATACGCAGTATTTT. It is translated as CAIRQGLAEADTQYF.

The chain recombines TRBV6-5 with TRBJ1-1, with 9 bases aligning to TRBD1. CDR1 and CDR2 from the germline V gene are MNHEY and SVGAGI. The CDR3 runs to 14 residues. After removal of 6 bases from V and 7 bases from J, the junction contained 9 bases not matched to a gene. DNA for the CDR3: TGTGCCAGCAGAGCTACAGGGGGCGTCAGTGAAGCTTTCTTT. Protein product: CASRATGGVSEAFF.

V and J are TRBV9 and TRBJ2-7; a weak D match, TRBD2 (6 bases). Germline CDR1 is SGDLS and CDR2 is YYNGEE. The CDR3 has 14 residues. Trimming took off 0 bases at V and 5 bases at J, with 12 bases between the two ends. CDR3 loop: CASSVDGRSDEQYF. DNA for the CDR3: TGTGCCAGCAGCGTAGACGGGAGATCGGACGAGCAGTACTTC.

CDR3: CASSLLAGGFNEQFF. The CDR3 nucleotides read TGTGCCAGCAGTCTACTAGCGGGAGGGTTCAATGAGCAGTTCTTC. J is TRBJ2-1 and V is TRBV6-6, with TRBD2 matching 13 bases. This CDR3 is 15 amino acids long. Germline lookup yields CDR1 MNHNY and CDR2 SVGAGI (reference sequence). J gave up 6 bases and V 5 bases, and 4 bases lay outside the gene matches.

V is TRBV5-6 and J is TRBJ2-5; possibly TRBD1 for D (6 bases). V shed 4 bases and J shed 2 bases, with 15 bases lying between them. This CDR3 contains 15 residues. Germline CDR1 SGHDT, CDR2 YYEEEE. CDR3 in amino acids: CASSADRSRQETQYF. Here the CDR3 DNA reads TGTGCCAGCAGCGCCGACAGGAGTAGACAAGAGACCCAGTACTTC.

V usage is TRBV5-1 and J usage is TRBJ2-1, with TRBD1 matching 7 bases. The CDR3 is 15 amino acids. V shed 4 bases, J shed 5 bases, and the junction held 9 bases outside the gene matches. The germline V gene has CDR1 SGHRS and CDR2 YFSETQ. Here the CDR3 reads CASSTGVGGHNEQFF. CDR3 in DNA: TGCGCCAGCAGCACAGGGGTAGGTGGCCACAATGAGCAGTTCTTC.

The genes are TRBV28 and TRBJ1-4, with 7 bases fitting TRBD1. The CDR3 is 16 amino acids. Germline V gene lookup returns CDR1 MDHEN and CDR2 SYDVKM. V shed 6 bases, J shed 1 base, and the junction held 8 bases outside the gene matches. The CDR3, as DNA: TGTGCCAGCAGGACGACAGGGATAATAACTAATGAAAAACTGTTTTTT. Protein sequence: CASRTTGIITNEKLFF.

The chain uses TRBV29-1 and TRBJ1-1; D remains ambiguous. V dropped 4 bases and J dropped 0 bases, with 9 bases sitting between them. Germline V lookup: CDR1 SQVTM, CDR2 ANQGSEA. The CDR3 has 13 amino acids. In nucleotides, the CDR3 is TGCAGCGTTGTTGAACAGATGAACACTGAAGCTTTCTTT. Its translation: CSVVEQMNTEAFF.

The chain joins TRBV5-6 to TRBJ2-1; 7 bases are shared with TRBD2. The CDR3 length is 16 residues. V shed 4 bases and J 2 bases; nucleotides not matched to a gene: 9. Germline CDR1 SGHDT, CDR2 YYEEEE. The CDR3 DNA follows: TGTGCCAGCAGCCTGACAACGCGGGAGCCCTACAATGAGCAGTTCTTC. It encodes CASSLTTREPYNEQFF.

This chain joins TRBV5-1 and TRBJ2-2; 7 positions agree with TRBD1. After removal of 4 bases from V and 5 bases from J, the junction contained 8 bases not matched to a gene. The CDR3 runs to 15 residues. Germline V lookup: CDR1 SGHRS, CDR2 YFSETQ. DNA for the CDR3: TGCGCCAGCAGCAACCGGGACAGTTGGACCGGGGAGCTGTTTTTT. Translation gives CASSNRDSWTGELFF.

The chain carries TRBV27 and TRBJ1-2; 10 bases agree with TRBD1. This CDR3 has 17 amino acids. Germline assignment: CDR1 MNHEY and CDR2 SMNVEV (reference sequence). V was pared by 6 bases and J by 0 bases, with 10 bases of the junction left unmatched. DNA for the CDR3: TGTGCCAGCAGCTACAGGGACAGGGGCTCGTCTAACTATGGCTACACCTTC. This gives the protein CASSYRDRGSSNYGYTF.

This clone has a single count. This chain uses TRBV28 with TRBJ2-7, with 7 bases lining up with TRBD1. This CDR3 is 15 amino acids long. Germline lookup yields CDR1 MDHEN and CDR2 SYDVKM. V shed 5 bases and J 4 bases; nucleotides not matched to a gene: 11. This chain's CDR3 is CASSPPGTADYEQYF. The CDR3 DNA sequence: TGTGCCAGCAGTCCGCCCGGGACAGCCGATTACGAGCAGTACTTC.

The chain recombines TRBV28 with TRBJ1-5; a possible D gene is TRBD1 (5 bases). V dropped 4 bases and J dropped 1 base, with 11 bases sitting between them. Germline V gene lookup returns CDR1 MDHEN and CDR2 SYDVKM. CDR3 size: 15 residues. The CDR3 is CASSSHRLSNQPQHF. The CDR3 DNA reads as TGTGCCAGCAGTTCTCACAGGTTAAGCAATCAGCCCCAGCATTTT.